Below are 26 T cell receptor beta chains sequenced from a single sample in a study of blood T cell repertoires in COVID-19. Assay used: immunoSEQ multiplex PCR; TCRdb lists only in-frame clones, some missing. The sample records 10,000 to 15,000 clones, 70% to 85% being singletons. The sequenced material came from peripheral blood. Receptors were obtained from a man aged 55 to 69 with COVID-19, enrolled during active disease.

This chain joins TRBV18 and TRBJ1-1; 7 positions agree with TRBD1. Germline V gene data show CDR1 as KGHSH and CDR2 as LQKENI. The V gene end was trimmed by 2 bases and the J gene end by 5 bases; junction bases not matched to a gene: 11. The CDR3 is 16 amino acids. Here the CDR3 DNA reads TGTGCCAGCTCACCATGGGACAGTCGGGTTCAGACTGAAGCTTTCTTT. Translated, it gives CASSPWDSRVQTEAFF. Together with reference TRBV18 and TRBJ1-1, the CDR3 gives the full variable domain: NAGVMQNPRHLVRRRGQEARLRCSPMKGHSHVYWYRQLPEEGLKFMVYLQKENIIDESGMPKERFSAEFPKEGPSILRIQQVVRGDSAAYFCASSPWDSRVQTEAFFGQGTRLTVV.

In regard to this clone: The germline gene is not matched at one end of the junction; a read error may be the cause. CDR3 sequence reads: CSLRANYGYTF. DNA of the CDR3: TGCAGTTTGAGAGCTAATTATGGCTACACCTTC. This chain joins TRBV20-1 and TRBJ1-2; D unresolved. The CDR3 contains 11 residues. Looked up from germline, CDR1 is DFQATT and CDR2 is SNEGSKA (reference sequence).

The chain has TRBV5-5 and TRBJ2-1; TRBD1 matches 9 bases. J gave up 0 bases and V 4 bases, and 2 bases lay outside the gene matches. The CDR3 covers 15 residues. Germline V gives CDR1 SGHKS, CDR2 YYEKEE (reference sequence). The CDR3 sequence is CASSLDRGSYNEQFF. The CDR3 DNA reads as TGTGCCAGCAGCCTGGACAGGGGCTCCTACAATGAGCAGTTCTTC.

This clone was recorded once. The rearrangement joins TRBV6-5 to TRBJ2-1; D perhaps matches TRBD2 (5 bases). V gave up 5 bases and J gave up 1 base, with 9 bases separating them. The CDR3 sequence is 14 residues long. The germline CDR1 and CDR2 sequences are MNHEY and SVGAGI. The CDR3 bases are TGTGCCAGCAGTATTAGGGAGTCCTACAATGAGCAGTTCTTC. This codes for CASSIRESYNEQFF.

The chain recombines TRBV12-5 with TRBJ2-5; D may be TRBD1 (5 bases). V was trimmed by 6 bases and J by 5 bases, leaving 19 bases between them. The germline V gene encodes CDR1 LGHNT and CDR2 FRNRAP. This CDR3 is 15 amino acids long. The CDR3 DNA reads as TGTGCTAGTGGCTCCAAGAGGCAGGGCGTGGAGACCCAGTACTTC. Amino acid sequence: CASGSKRQGVETQYF.

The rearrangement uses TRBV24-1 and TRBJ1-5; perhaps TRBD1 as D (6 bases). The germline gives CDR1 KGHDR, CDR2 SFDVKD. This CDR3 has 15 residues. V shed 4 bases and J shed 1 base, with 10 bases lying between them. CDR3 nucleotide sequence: TGTGCCACCAGTGACCGAGGACAGAGCAATCAGCCCCAGCATTTT. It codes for CATSDRGQSNQPQHF.

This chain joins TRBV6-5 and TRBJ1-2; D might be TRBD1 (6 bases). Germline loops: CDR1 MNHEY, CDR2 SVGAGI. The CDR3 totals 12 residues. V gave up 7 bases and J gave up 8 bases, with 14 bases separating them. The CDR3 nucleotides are TGTGCCAGCACTACAGGGTTACGGGGCTACACCTTC. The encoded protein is CASTTGLRGYTF.

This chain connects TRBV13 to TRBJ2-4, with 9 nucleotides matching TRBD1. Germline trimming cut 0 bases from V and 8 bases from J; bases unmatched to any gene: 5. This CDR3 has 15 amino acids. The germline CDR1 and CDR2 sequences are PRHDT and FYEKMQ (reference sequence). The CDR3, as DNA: TGTGCCAGCAGCTTAGGCCTGACAGGGGGGGACATTCAGTACTTC. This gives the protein CASSLGLTGGDIQYF.

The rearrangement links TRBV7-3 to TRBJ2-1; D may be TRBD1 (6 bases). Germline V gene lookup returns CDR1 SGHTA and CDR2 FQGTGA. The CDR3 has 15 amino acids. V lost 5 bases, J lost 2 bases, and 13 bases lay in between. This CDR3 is CASSTQGSPYNEQFF. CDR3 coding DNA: TGTGCCAGCAGCACCCAGGGGTCCCCCTACAATGAGCAGTTCTTC.

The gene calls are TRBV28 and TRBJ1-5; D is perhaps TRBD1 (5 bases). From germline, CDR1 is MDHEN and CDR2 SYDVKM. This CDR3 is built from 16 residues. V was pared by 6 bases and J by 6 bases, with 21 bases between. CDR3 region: CASSLLMTEFGQPQHF. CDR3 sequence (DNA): TGTGCCAGCAGCCTACTCATGACAGAATTTGGTCAGCCCCAGCATTTT.

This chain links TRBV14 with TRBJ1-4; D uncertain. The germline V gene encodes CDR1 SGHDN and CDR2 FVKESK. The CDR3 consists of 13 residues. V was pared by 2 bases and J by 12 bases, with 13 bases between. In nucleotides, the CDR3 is TGTGCCAGCAGCCAATCCCGGGGATCGGAACTGTTTTTT. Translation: CASSQSRGSELFF. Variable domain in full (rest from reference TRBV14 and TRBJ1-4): EAGVTQFPSHSVIEKGQTVTLRCDPISGHDNLYWYRRVMGKEIKFLLHFVKESKQDESGMPNNRFLAERTGGTYSTLKVQPAELEDSGVYFCASSQSRGSELFFGSGTQLSVL.

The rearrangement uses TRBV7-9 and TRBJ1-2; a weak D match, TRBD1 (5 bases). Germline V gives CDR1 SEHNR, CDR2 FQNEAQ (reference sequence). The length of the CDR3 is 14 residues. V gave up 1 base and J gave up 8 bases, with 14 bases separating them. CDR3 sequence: CASSLVAGLGGYTF. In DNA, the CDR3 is TGTGCCAGCAGCTTAGTGGCAGGGCTTGGCGGCTACACCTTC. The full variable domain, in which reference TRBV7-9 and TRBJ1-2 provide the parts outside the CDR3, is DTGVSQNPRHKITKRGQNVTFRCDPISEHNRLYWYRQTLGQGPEFLTYFQNEAQLEKSRLLSDRFSAERPKGSFSTLEIQRTEQGDSAMYLCASSLVAGLGGYTFGSGTRLTVV.

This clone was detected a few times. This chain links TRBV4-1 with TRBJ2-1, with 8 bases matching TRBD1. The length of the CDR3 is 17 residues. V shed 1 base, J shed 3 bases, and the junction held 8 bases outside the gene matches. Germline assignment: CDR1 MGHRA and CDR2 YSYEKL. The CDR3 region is CASSQGPDRVLYNEQFF. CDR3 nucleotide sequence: TGCGCCAGCAGCCAAGGACCGGACAGGGTACTCTACAATGAGCAGTTCTTC.

CDR3 sequence (DNA): TGCGCCAGCAGACTAAACAGGGGTAACACTGAAGCTTTCTTT. This gives the protein CASRLNRGNTEAFF. The chain has TRBV4-3 and TRBJ1-1; 7 positions match TRBD1. CDR3 length equals 14 residues. Per germline, CDR1 LGHNA and CDR2 YSLEER. After removal of 6 bases from V and 2 bases from J, the junction contained 6 bases not matched to a gene.

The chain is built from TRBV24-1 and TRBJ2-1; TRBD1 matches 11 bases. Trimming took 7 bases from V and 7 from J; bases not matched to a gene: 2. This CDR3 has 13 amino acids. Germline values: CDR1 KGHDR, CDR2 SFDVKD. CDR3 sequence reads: CATRGQGGNEQFF. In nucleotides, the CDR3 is TGTGCCACCAGGGGACAGGGGGGGAATGAGCAGTTCTTC.

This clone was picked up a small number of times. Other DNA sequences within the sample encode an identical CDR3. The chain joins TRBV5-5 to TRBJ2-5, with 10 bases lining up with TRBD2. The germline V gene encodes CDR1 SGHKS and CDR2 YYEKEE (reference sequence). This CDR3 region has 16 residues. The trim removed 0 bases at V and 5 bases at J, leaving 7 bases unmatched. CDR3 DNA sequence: TGTGCCAGCAGCTTGGAAATAGCGGGGGGTCGGGAGACCCAGTACTTC. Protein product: CASSLEIAGGRETQYF.

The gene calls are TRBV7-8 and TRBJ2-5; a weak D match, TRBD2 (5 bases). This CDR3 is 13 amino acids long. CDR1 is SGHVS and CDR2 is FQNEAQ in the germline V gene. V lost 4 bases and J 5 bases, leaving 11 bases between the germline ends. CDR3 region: CASSYGVGETQYF. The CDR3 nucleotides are TGTGCCAGCAGCTACGGGGTTGGGGAGACCCAGTACTTC.

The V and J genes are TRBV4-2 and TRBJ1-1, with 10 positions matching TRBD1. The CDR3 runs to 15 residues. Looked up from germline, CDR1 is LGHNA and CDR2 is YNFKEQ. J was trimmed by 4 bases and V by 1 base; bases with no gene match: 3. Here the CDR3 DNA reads TGTGCCAGCAGCCAAGCGCGGACAGGGGGCACTGAAGCTTTCTTT. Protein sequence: CASSQARTGGTEAFF.

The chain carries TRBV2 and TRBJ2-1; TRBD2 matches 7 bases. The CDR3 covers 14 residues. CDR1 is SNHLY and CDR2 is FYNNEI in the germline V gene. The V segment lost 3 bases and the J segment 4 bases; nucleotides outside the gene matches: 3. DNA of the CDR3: TGTGCCAGCAGTGAGGGAGGGACTTACAATGAGCAGTTCTTC. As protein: CASSEGGTYNEQFF.

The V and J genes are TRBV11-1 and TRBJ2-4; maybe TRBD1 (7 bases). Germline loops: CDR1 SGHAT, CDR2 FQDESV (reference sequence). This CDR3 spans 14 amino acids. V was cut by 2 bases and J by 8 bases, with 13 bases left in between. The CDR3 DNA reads TGTGCCAGCAGCTTATCGGGCAGGGGGGACATTCAGTACTTC. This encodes CASSLSGRGDIQYF. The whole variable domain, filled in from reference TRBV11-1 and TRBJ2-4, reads EAEVAQSPRYKITEKSQAVAFWCDPISGHATLYWYRQILGQGPELLVQFQDESVVDDSQLPKDRFSAERLKGVDSTLKIQPAELGDSAMYLCASSLSGRGDIQYFGAGTRLSVL.

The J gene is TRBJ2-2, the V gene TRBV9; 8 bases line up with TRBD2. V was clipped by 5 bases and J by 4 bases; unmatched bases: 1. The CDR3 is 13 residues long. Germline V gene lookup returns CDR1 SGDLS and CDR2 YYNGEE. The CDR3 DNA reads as TGTGCCAGCAGGGCGGGAGGCACCGGGGAGCTGTTTTTT. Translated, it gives CASRAGGTGELFF. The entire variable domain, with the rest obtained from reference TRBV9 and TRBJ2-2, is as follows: DSGVTQTPKHLITATGQRVTLRCSPRSGDLSVYWYQQSLDQGLQFLIQYYNGEERAKGNILERFSAQQFPDLHSELNLSSLELGDSALYFCASRAGGTGELFFGEGSRLTVL.

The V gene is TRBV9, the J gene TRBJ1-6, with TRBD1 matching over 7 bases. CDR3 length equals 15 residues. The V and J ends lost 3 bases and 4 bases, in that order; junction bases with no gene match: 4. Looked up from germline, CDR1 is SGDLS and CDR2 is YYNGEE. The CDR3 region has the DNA TGTGCCAGCAGCGAGCAACAGGGGTATAATTCACCCCTCCACTTT. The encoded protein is CASSEQQGYNSPLHF.

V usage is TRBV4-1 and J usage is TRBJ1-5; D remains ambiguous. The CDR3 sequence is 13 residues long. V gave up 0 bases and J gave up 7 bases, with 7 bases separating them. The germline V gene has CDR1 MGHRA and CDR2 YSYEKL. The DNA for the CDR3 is TGCGCCAGCAGCCAAGATGCTAGGCAGCCCCAGCATTTT. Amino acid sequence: CASSQDARQPQHF.

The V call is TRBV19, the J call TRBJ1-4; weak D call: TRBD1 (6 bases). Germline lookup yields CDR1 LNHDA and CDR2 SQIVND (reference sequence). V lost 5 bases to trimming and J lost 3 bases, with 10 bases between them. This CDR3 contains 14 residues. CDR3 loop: CASSGWTANEKLFF. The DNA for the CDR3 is TGTGCCAGTAGTGGTTGGACAGCTAATGAAAAACTGTTTTTT.

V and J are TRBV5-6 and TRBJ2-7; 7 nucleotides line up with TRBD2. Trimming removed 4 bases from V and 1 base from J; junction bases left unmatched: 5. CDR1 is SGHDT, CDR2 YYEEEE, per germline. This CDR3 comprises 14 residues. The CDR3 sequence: CASSDGTNSYEQYV. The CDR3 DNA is TGTGCCAGCAGCGACGGGACTAATTCCTACGAGCAGTACGTC.

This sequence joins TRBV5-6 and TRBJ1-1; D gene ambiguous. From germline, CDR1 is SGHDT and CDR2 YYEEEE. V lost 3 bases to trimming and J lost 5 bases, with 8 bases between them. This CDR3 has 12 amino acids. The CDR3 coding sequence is TGTGCCAGCAGCTCTACGGGTACTGAAGCTTTCTTT. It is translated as CASSSTGTEAFF.